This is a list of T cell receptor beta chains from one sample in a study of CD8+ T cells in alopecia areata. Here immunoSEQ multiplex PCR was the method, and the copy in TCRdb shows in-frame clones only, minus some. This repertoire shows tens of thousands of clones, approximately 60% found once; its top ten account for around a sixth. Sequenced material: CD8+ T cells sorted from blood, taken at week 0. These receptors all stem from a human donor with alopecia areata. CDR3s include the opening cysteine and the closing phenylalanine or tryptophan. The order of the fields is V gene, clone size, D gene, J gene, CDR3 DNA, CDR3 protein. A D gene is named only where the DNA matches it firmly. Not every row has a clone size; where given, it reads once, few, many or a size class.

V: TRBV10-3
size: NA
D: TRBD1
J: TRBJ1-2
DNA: TGTGCCATCAAGGGACAGGCCCTCGGGGGGGGCTACACCTTC
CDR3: CAIKGQALGGGYTF

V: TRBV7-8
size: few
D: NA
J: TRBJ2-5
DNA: TGTGCCAGCAGCTCAGGCGGGGGCCTCCAAGAGACCCAGTACTTC
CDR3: CASSSGGGLQETQYF

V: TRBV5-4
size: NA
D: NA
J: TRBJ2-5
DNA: TGTGCCAGCAGCTACCTACAGGAACAAGAGACCCAGTACTTC
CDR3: CASSYLQEQETQYF

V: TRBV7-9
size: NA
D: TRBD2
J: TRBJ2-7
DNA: TGTGCCAGCAGCCCGGGACTAGCGGTGGCCTACGAGCAGTACTTC
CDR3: CASSPGLAVAYEQYF

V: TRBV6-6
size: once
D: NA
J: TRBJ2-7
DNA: TGTGCCAGCAGTTACAGCCAGCACTACGAGCAGTACTTC
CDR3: CASSYSQHYEQYF

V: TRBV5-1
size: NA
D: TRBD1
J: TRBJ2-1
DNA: TGCGCCAGCAGCCCCACACAGGGGATGTACAATGAGCAGTTCTTC
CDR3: CASSPTQGMYNEQFF

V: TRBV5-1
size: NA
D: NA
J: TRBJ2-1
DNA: TGCGCCAGCAGCTTGAGTTCGTGGAGTGAGCAGTTCTTC
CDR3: CASSLSSWSEQFF

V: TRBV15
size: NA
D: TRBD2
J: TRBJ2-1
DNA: TGTGCCACCAGTCAACTAGCGGGGAATGAGCAGTTCTTC
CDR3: CATSQLAGNEQFF

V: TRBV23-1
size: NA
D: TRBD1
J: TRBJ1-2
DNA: TGCGCCAGCAGTCAATCGGGGACAGGGGTCTCATCCTATGGCTACACCTTC
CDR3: CASSQSGTGVSSYGYTF

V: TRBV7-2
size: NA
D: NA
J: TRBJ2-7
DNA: TGTGCCAGCAGCAAAGACAGGTCGGAGCAGTACTTC
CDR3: CASSKDRSEQYF

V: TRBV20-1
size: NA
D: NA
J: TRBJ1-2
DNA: TGCAGTGCCTGGCGGGGAGATGGCTACACCTTC
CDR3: CSAWRGDGYTF

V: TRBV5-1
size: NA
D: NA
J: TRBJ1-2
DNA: TGCGCCAGCAGCTTGGAATGGCGGGGGGTGAGAAACTATGGCTACACCTTC
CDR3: CASSLEWRGVRNYGYTF

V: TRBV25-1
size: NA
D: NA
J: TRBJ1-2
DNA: TGTGCCAGCAGTTTCGGAAACTATGGCTACACCTTC
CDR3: CASSFGNYGYTF

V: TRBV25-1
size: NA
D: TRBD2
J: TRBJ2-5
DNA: TGTGCCAGCAGTTCCTGGACTAGCGGGATTCAAGAGACCCAGTACTTC
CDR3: CASSSWTSGIQETQYF

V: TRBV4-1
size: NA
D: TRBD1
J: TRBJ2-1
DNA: TGCGCCAGCAGCCAAGAACAGGGGCTGTACAATGAGCAGTTCTTC
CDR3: CASSQEQGLYNEQFF

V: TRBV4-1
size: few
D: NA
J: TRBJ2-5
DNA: TGCGCCAGCAGCCAGCTGGGACTTGGAGAGACCCAGTACTTC
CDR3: CASSQLGLGETQYF

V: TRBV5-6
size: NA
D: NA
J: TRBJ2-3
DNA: TGTGCCAGCAGCTTCGGGACACCCTACACAGATACGCAGTATTTT
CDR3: CASSFGTPYTDTQYF

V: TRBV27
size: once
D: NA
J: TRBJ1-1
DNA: TGTGCCAGCAGAAAGGGGGTGGGTCCAGCCCAGAACACTGAAGCTTTCTTT
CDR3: CASRKGVGPAQNTEAFF

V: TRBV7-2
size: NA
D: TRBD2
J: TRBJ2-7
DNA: TGTGCCAGCAGCCTTAGCGGGGGGGGCGACGAGCAGTACTTC
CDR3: CASSLSGGGDEQYF

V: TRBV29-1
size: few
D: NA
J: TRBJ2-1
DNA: TGCAGCGTTGACCCGAATGAGCAGTTCTTC
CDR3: CSVDPNEQFF

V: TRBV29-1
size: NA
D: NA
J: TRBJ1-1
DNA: TGCAGCGTTGAAGATAAAGGGAACACTGAAGCTTTCTTT
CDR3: CSVEDKGNTEAFF